This TCR beta chain derives from a study of T cells in Graves' hyperthyroidism and ophthalmopathy. Overall study context: Staff took peripheral blood when the initial diagnosis was made, before any treatment began.

General study points: Ophthalmopathy stood apart from stable hyperthyroidism in a 13 V-J model.

No progression to ophthalmopathy during 18 months of follow-up defined stable disease. Fresh peripheral blood, roughly 9.6 ml, was the source of the PBMCs. As concerns this clonotype: What it binds is unknown.

J lost 6 bases, V lost 0 bases, and 12 bases had no gene match. There are 18 residues in the CDR3. Germline values: CDR1 MNHEY, CDR2 SVGAGI. Amplification of TCR beta CDR3 regions used RNA as the template. TCR CDR3 regions were first amplified by RT-PCR with HTBI primers. TCRdb processed the multiplex PCR reads anew with MiXCR; each CDR3 protein has one entry. The repertoire holds some 770,000 distinct CDR3 sequences, less than 20% seen once, with approximately 8.4% in the top ten. Sequenced input: blood. This chain links TRBV6-5 with TRBJ2-3; 10 bases line up with TRBD2. The receptor was derived from a man aged 18 to 30 with Graves' hyperthyroidism. Written as DNA, the CDR3 is TGTGCCAGCAGTTACTCCCCCCCCAGCGGGAGGGCCGATGATACGCAGTATTTT. This encodes CASSYSPPSGRADDTQYF.